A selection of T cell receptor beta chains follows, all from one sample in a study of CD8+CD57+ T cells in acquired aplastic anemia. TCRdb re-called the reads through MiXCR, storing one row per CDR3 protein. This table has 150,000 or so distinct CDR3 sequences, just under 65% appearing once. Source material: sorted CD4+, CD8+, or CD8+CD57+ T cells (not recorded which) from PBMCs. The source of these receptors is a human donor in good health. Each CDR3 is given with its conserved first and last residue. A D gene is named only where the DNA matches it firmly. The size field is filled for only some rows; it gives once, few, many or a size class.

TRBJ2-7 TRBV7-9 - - TGTGCCAGCAGCCCGCCAAGGGGAAACGAGCAGTACTTC CASSPPRGNEQYF
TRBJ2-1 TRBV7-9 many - TGTGCCAGCAGGTCGACAGAATACCGGGTAGTGAATGAGCAGTTCTTC CASRSTEYRVVNEQFF
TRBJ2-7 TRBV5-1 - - TGCGCCAGCAGCGAACTAGGCCCACTCTACGAGCAGTACTTC CASSELGPLYEQYF
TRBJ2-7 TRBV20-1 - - TGCAGTGCTAGAGATGGCAGGATCTACGAGCAGTACTTC CSARDGRIYEQYF
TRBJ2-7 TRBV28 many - TGTGCCAGCAGTTCCCCGGCGGATCCCTACGAGCAGTACTTC CASSSPADPYEQYF
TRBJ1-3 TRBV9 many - TGTGCCAGCAGCCTGGGGAGTCTGTCTGGAAACACCATATATTTT CASSLGSLSGNTIYF
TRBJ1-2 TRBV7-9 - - TGTGCCAGCAGCCAGGCAGGGACCGTTTATAACTATGGCTACACCTTC CASSQAGTVYNYGYTF
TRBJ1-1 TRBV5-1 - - TGCGCCAGCAGCTTGGTTGAGGGACTCATGAGCACTGAAGCTTTCTTT CASSLVEGLMSTEAFF
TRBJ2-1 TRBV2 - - TGTGCCAGCACCGAGGAAGACTACAATGAGCAGTTCTTC CASTEEDYNEQFF
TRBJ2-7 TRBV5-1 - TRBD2 TGCGCCAGCAGCCTAATTAGCGGGGGGGCCTACGAGCAGTACTTC CASSLISGGAYEQYF
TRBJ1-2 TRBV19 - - TGTGCCAGTACAACGGCTCACTATGGCTACACCTTC CASTTAHYGYTF
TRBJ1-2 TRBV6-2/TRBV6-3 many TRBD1 TGTGCCAGCAGATCGGACAGGCCGTACCTCTATGGCTACACCTTC CASRSDRPYLYGYTF
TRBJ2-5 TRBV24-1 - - TGTGCCACCAGTGATCCCGACCCAGGGGAGCAAGAGACCCAGTACTTC CATSDPDPGEQETQYF
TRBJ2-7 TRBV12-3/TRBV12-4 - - TGTGCCAGCAGTTTGGTAAAGTCCTACGAGCAGTACTTC CASSLVKSYEQYF
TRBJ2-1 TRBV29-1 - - TGCAGCGTTGGAGACAATGAGCAGTTCTTC CSVGDNEQFF
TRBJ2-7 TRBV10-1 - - TGCGCCAGCAGTGAAGTACCCGGGACCCAAGGGGAGCAGTACTTC CASSEVPGTQGEQYF
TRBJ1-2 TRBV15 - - TGTGCCACCAGAACCCGGGGAGGGAACTATGGCTACACCTTC CATRTRGGNYGYTF
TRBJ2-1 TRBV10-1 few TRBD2 TGCGCCAGCAGGCCGGGACTAGCGGGGGGGCCCGATGAGCAGTTCTTC CASRPGLAGGPDEQFF
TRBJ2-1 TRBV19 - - TGTGCCAGTAGGAACATGGGACACAGTCGGAGCGAGCAGTTCTTC CASRNMGHSRSEQFF
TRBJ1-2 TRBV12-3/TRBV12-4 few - TGTGCCAGCAGCCGGCAGATCAACTATGGCTACACCTTC CASSRQINYGYTF
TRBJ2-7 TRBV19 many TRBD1 TGTGCCAGTAGTACTGGGACAGGGGGTTCCTACGAGCAGTACTTC CASSTGTGGSYEQYF
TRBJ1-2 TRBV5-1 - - TGCGCCAGCAGCTCCCCCCAGGCGGACGGCTACACCTTC CASSSPQADGYTF
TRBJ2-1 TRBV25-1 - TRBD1 TGTGCCAGCAGTGGACAGGGTCGGTCCTACAATGAGCAGTTCTTC CASSGQGRSYNEQFF
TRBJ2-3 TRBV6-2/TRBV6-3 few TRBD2 TGTGCCAGCAGTTACACCTCCGGGACTAAGCCTAGCACAGATACGCAGTATTTT CASSYTSGTKPSTDTQYF
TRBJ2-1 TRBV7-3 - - TGTGCCAGCAGCCCGGACTTGGGTTACAATGAGCAGTTCTTC CASSPDLGYNEQFF
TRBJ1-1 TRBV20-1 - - TGCAGTGCTGCCAGGCCCCACACTGAAGCTTTCTTT CSAARPHTEAFF
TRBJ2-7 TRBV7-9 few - TGTGCCAGCAGCAAGGGTTACGAGCAGTACTTC CASSKGYEQYF
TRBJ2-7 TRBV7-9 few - TGTGCCAGCAGCTTAGATCCCGGCAGGGGTAACAACGAGCAGTACTTC CASSLDPGRGNNEQYF
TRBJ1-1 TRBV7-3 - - TGTGCCAGCAGCTTAAAGTATACTGAAGCTTTCTTT CASSLKYTEAFF
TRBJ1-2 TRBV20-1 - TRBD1 TGCAGTGCGACCTTTGGGACAGGGTTTTTC CSATFGTGFF
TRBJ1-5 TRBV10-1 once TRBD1 TGCGCCACCGACAGGGGCCGTCAGCCCCAGCATTTT CATDRGRQPQHF
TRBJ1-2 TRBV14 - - TGTGCCAGCAGCCAAGATTGGACACAGCTGTATTATGGCTACACCTTC CASSQDWTQLYYGYTF
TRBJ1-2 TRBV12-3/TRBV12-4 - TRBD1 TGTGCCAGCAGTTGGGGGGGACAGACTAACTATGGCTACACCTTC CASSWGGQTNYGYTF
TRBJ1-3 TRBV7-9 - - TGTGCCAGCAGCTTAGACGCAGCATCTGGAAACACCATATATTTT CASSLDAASGNTIYF
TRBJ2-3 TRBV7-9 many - TGTGCCAGCCTGGGGGGCCGGGGAGATACGCAGTATTTT CASLGGRGDTQYF
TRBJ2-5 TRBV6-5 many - TGTGCCAGCAGCCCTCGCCTCCAAGAGACCCAGTACTTC CASSPRLQETQYF
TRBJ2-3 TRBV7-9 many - TGTGCCAGCACCTCACACTTCACAGATACGCAGTATTTT CASTSHFTDTQYF
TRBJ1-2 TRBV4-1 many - TGCGCCAGCAGCCAAGACGGTAGCCCCGTCTATGGCTACACCTTC CASSQDGSPVYGYTF
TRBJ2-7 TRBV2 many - TGTGCCAGCAGTGAAATAGGGCGTCGGTACGAGCAGTACTTC CASSEIGRRYEQYF
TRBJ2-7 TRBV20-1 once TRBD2 TGCAGTGCTATCCCCGGGACTAGCGCCTACGAGCAGTACTTC CSAIPGTSAYEQYF
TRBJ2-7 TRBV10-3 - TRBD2 TGTGCCATCAGTGAGCCGGCCAGCGGGAGAAAGCGTCGGGGTTACGAGCAGTACTTC CAISEPASGRKRRGYEQYF
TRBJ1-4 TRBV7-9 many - TGTGCCAGCACTCTAGGGAGCGAAAAACTGTTTTTT CASTLGSEKLFF
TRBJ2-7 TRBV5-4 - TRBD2 TGTGCCAGCAGTATGGGGGGGGTCGAGCAGTACTTC CASSMGGVEQYF
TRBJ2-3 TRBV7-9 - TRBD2 TGTGCCAGCAGCTGGATAGCGGGAGGAGACACAGATACGCAGTATTTT CASSWIAGGDTDTQYF
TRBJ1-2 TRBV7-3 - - TGTGCCAGCAGCTTGGGGGTGGGGGCCTATGGCTACACCTTC CASSLGVGAYGYTF
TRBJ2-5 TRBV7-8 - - TGTGCCAGCAGCCTCAAAGGGATAGCGGTCGGTGAGACCCAGTACTTC CASSLKGIAVGETQYF
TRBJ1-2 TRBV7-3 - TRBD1 TGTGCCAGCAGCGCCGACAGGGGACCCTATGGCTACACCTTC CASSADRGPYGYTF
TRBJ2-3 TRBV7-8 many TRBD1 TGTGCCAGCAGCTTCTTCGGACAGGCCAGCACAGATACGCAGTATTTT CASSFFGQASTDTQYF
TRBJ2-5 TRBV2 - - TGTGCCAGCAGTGAAGCGAGGGCAGTCAAAGAGACCCAGTACTTC CASSEARAVKETQYF
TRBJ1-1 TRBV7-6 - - TGTGCCAGCAGCTTAGCGGGGGGCACATTAAACACTGAAGCTTTCTTT CASSLAGGTLNTEAFF
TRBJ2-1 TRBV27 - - TGTGCCAGCAGAGGATTGGGGGATGACAATGAGCAGTTCTTC CASRGLGDDNEQFF
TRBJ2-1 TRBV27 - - TGTGCCAGCAGTCCACTGACGGCCCATGAGCAGTTCTTC CASSPLTAHEQFF
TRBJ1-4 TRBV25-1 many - TGTGCCAGCAGGGAACAGGGACCTAATGAAAAACTGTTTTTT CASREQGPNEKLFF
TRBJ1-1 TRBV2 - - TGTGCCAGCGGCCCCCAGGAGGGCACTGAAGCTTTCTTT CASGPQEGTEAFF
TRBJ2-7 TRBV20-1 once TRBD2 TGCAGTGCTAGAGATCAGACTAGCGGGACCTACGAGCAGTACTTC CSARDQTSGTYEQYF
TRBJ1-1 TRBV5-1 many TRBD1 TGCGCCAGCAGTTTTGGACAGGGACCGTACACTGAAGCTTTCTTT CASSFGQGPYTEAFF
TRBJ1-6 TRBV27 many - TGTGCCAGCAGTCAGGGTGAGGGGTTCAGTTCACCCCTCCACTTT CASSQGEGFSSPLHF
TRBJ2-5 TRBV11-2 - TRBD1 TGTGCCAGCAGCCCAGGGACAGGAGGAGATGGGACCCCGTACTTC CASSPGTGGDGTPYF